These 32 T cell receptor beta chains were sequenced from one sample in a study of control samples from healthy donors and cancer patients (dated by TCRdb to about 2020). Preparation of the library involved the immunoSEQ multiplex PCR assay. TCRdb holds this immuneACCESS table with in-frame rearrangements only. Some clones are missing; in checked studies, unresolved V genes explain under half, and the rest has no known cause. Across this sample there are 90,000 to 130,000 clones, with around 89% seen only once. Around 3.5% of the sample lies in the top ten. Sequencing input: PBMCs. These TCRs come from a woman in her sixties with lung cancer.

The V call is TRBV5-4, the J call TRBJ1-1, with unresolved D. This CDR3 comprises 14 residues. Germline-derived CDR1 and CDR2 are SGHNT and YYREEE (reference sequence). The V and J ends lost 0 bases and 1 base respectively, with 7 bases between them. The CDR3 bases are TGTGCCAGCAGCTTGGGACGTGCGAACACTGAAGCTTTCTTT. Translating it yields CASSLGRANTEAFF.

The V call is TRBV6-5, the J call TRBJ2-1; TRBD1 might be the D (5 bases). This CDR3 region has 13 residues. Deletions cut 6 bases from V and 5 bases from J, with 11 bases between. The V gene's germline CDR1 is MNHEY and CDR2 SVGAGI. The CDR3 reads CASSLDRNNEQFF. CDR3 DNA: TGTGCCAGCAGCCTAGACAGAAACAATGAGCAGTTCTTC.

A remark on this clone: Other DNA sequences from this sample encode an identical CDR3 as well. The V and J genes are TRBV5-1 and TRBJ2-7; D is possibly TRBD1 (5 bases). CDR3 length: 14 residues. Between the trimmed V and J ends, which lost 0 bases and 1 base, there was a span of 8 bases. Looked up from germline, CDR1 is SGHRS and CDR2 is YFSETQ. CDR3 DNA sequence: TGCGCCAGCAGCTTGGTTCAGGGTTCCTACGAGCAGTACTTC. Protein: CASSLVQGSYEQYF.

The V gene is TRBV7-2, the J gene TRBJ2-7, with D hard to call. The germline V gene encodes CDR1 SGHTA and CDR2 FQGNSA. The length of the CDR3 is 13 residues. Trimming removed 4 bases at V and 3 bases at J, with 10 bases between. The CDR3, as DNA: TGTGCCAGCAGCTCCCGACGCGACTACGAGCAGTACTTC. It encodes CASSSRRDYEQYF. The entire variable domain, with the rest obtained from reference TRBV7-2 and TRBJ2-7, is as follows: GAGVSQSPSNKVTEKGKDVELRCDPISGHTALYWYRQSLGQGLEFLIYFQGNSAPDKSGLPSDRFSAERTGGSVSTLTIQRTQQEDSAVYLCASSSRRDYEQYFGPGTRLTVT.

This chain joins TRBV11-2 and TRBJ2-7; 10 nucleotides align to TRBD1. V trimming: 5 bases; J trimming: 2 bases; junction bases outside the gene matches: 3. This CDR3 spans 14 amino acids. Germline assignment: CDR1 SGHAT and CDR2 FQNNGV. CDR3 sequence (DNA): TGTGCCAGCAGCCCCGGACAGGGGGCCTACGAGCAGTACTTC. Its translation: CASSPGQGAYEQYF.

In its sample, this clone was seen once. J is TRBJ2-7 and V is TRBV30, with D possibly matching TRBD1 (6 bases). CDR3 length: 13 amino acids. Germline loops: CDR1 GTSNPN, CDR2 SVGIG (reference sequence). V lost 2 bases, J lost 2 bases, and 10 bases lay in between. Written as DNA, the CDR3 is TGTGCCTGGAGTCGGGACACCCCCTACGAGCAGTACTTC. Its protein product is CAWSRDTPYEQYF.

V is TRBV28 and J is TRBJ1-6; maybe TRBD1 (6 bases). The CDR3 length is 19 residues. Germline CDR1 MDHEN, CDR2 SYDVKM. V lost 5 bases and J 7 bases, leaving 27 bases between the germline ends. CDR3 region: CASSQAFRREGGRNSPLHF. The CDR3 DNA sequence: TGTGCCAGCAGTCAAGCATTTCGGCGCGAAGGGGGAAGGAATTCACCCCTCCACTTT.

The chain uses TRBV18 and TRBJ2-7; 8 nucleotides agree with TRBD1. The CDR3 is 15 amino acids. Germline values: CDR1 KGHSH, CDR2 LQKENI. The V segment lost 6 bases and the J segment 0 bases; nucleotides outside the gene matches: 7. CDR3 amino acids: CASSPGQGISYEQYF. In DNA form, the CDR3 reads TGTGCCAGCTCTCCAGGACAGGGAATCTCCTACGAGCAGTACTTC.

The V call is TRBV3-1 (or the pseudogene TRBV3-2), the J call TRBJ1-1; no clear D. Germline V CDR1 and CDR2: LGHDT, YNNKEL (reference sequence). The ends were cut back, 2 bases at V and 0 bases at J, with 10 bases in the middle. This CDR3 is 15 amino acids long. CDR3 nucleotide sequence: TGTGCCAGCAGCCAAAGGTCAGCAATGAACACTGAAGCTTTCTTT. This gives the protein CASSQRSAMNTEAFF.

V gene TRBV10-3 combines with J gene TRBJ1-2; D gene uncertain. Trimming pared 6 bases from V and 8 bases from J, leaving 13 bases between. Germline-derived CDR1 and CDR2 are ENHRY and SYGVKD. The CDR3 is made up of 12 amino acids. DNA of the CDR3: TGTGCCATCAGGGAAGGATTGGAGGGCTACACCTTC. It is translated as CAIREGLEGYTF.

This chain links TRBV9 with TRBJ1-6, with D unclear. The V end lost 0 bases, the J end lost 9 bases, and 16 bases lay between the germline ends. Per the germline V gene, CDR1 is SGDLS and CDR2 is YYNGEE. The CDR3 sequence is 16 residues long. The CDR3 DNA is TGTGCCAGCAGCGTAGAGGGAAGGGCTGGAGGTTCACCCCTCCACTTT. Translation gives CASSVEGRAGGSPLHF.

This clone turned up a few times. The rearrangement joins TRBV2 to TRBJ1-3; the D gene is possibly TRBD1 (5 bases). Trimming removed 3 bases from V and 2 bases from J, with 11 bases in between. The CDR3 is 15 amino acids. Germline CDR1 and CDR2: SNHLY and FYNNEI. DNA for the CDR3: TGTGCCAGCAGTGAGCAGGGAGGTGCTGGAAACACCATATATTTT. Translating it yields CASSEQGGAGNTIYF.

CDR3 residues: CASSLWLAGEHEQFF. Written as DNA, the CDR3 is TGTGCCAGCAGCTTATGGCTAGCGGGAGAACATGAGCAGTTCTTC. The chain has TRBV7-2 and TRBJ2-1; 10 bases agree with TRBD2. V was pared by 2 bases and J by 8 bases, with 6 bases of the junction left unmatched. Germline loops: CDR1 SGHTA, CDR2 FQGNSA. There are 15 residues in the CDR3.

The chain couples TRBV7-9 to TRBJ1-1; D is uncertain. Trimming removed 3 bases from V and 5 bases from J, with 10 bases in between. CDR1 is SEHNR, CDR2 FQNEAQ, per germline (reference sequence). This CDR3 comprises 13 residues. The CDR3 sequence is CASSFQIRTEAFF. CDR3 in DNA: TGTGCCAGCAGCTTCCAGATCAGGACTGAAGCTTTCTTT.

This clone was observed once. The chain couples TRBV9 to TRBJ2-2; D is perhaps TRBD2 (6 bases). Trimming pared 0 bases from V and 6 bases from J, leaving 18 bases between. Germline V gene lookup returns CDR1 SGDLS and CDR2 YYNGEE. The CDR3 extends over 17 amino acids. Written as DNA, the CDR3 is TGTGCCAGCAGCGTAGTAGGGGATTCGGGAGTTCCCGGGGAGCTGTTTTTT. This encodes CASSVVGDSGVPGELFF.

V and J are TRBV2 and TRBJ1-2; D is uncertain. Germline CDR1 SNHLY, CDR2 FYNNEI. V was pared by 0 bases and J by 5 bases, with 34 bases between. This CDR3 has 22 amino acids. The CDR3 region has the DNA TGTGCCAGCAGTGAAGCGTTTCCCGCCGCAGGCCCGGGGAGGCCGGGTCCTTATGGCTACACCTTC. Its protein product is CASSEAFPAAGPGRPGPYGYTF.

The rearrangement links TRBV7-3 to TRBJ2-2; 8 bases align to TRBD2. The CDR3 is 13 residues long. CDR1 SGHTA and CDR2 FQGTGA come from the germline V gene. V was clipped by 5 bases and J by 6 bases; unmatched bases: 2. The CDR3 nucleotides read TGTGCCAGCAGCCGGGAGGGGGCCGGGGAGCTGTTTTTT. Its protein is CASSREGAGELFF.

The chain combines TRBV19 with TRBJ1-3; no clear D. This CDR3 contains 14 residues. Trimming stripped 6 bases from V and 3 bases from J, with 12 bases between. Germline CDR1 reads LNHDA; CDR2 reads SQIVND (reference sequence). CDR3 DNA sequence: TGTGCCAGTAGGGCTATGGGAGGTGGAAACACCATATATTTT. As protein: CASRAMGGGNTIYF.

V usage is TRBV15 and J usage is TRBJ2-3, with 13 positions matching TRBD2. CDR1 LNHNV and CDR2 YYDKDF come from the germline V gene (reference sequence). The CDR3 has 15 amino acids. After removal of 6 bases from V and 1 base from J, the junction contained 1 base not matched to a gene. As DNA, the CDR3 is TGTGCCACCAGGGGACTAGCGGGACGCACAGATACGCAGTATTTT. Protein: CATRGLAGRTDTQYF.

The chain uses TRBV6-1 and TRBJ1-4; D is possibly TRBD1 (5 bases). The CDR3 covers 18 residues. Germline V gene data show CDR1 as MNHNS and CDR2 as SASEGT. Trimming cost V 2 bases and J 8 bases, with 24 bases left between them. In nucleotides, the CDR3 is TGTGCCAGCAGTGAATTTACCCCATCCGGGTCCGGGGGAGAAAAACTGTTTTTT. Translation: CASSEFTPSGSGGEKLFF.

In this sample, this clone turned up once. V is TRBV3-1 (or the pseudogene TRBV3-2) and J is TRBJ2-5; a weak D match, TRBD2 (5 bases). The CDR3 covers 15 residues. Germline V lookup: CDR1 LGHDT, CDR2 YNNKEL (reference sequence). Trimming took off 0 bases at V and 2 bases at J, with 10 bases between the two ends. In DNA, the CDR3 is TGTGCCAGCAGCCAAGAGAGTCGGGGACAAGAGACCCAGTACTTC. Protein product: CASSQESRGQETQYF.

For the CDR3, the DNA is TGTGCCAGCAGCTCCGCGGGGGGCGGACCAAACACCGGGGAGCTGTTTTTT. Translated, it gives CASSSAGGGPNTGELFF. The gene calls are TRBV9 and TRBJ2-2; 8 positions agree with TRBD2. The CDR3 loop spans 17 amino acids. Trimming cost V 4 bases and J 2 bases; bases outside gene matches: 10. Germline lookup yields CDR1 SGDLS and CDR2 YYNGEE.

The V and J genes are TRBV30 and TRBJ2-1; D may be TRBD1 or TRBD2 (5 bases each). CDR1 is GTSNPN, CDR2 SVGIG, per germline (reference sequence). The CDR3 is 15 amino acids. V was clipped by 0 bases and J by 4 bases, with 13 bases between them. The CDR3, as DNA: TGTGCCTGGAGTGTCCCCGGGACCACGTACAATGAGCAGTTCTTC. It codes for CAWSVPGTTYNEQFF. Using reference TRBV30 and TRBJ2-1 for the parts outside the CDR3, the full variable domain is SQTIHQWPATLVQPVGSPLSLECTVEGTSNPNLYWYRQAAGRGLQLLFYSVGIGQISSEVPQNLSASRPQDRQFILSSKKLLLSDSGFYLCAWSVPGTTYNEQFFGPGTRLTVL.

V gene TRBV11-1 combines with J gene TRBJ2-2; D tentatively reads TRBD1 or TRBD2 (6 bases each). The germline gives CDR1 SGHAT, CDR2 FQDESV (reference sequence). This CDR3 is 15 amino acids long. Trimming removed 0 bases from V and 4 bases from J, with 9 bases in between. The CDR3, as DNA: TGTGCCAGCAGCTTAGCAGGGGGGAGCACCGGGGAGCTGTTTTTT. Its protein product is CASSLAGGSTGELFF.

The rearrangement joins TRBV3-1 (or the pseudogene TRBV3-2) to TRBJ2-2; D is unclear. V was pared by 0 bases and J by 6 bases, with 8 bases between. The length of the CDR3 is 14 residues. Germline V gene sequence: CDR1 LGHDT, CDR2 YNNKEL (reference sequence). This chain's CDR3 is CASSQDLVAGELFF. CDR3 DNA: TGTGCCAGCAGCCAAGATCTAGTCGCCGGGGAGCTGTTTTTT.

V gene TRBV19 combines with J gene TRBJ1-4; TRBD1 is a possible D gene (5 bases). The CDR3 length is 17 residues. Germline values: CDR1 LNHDA, CDR2 SQIVND (reference sequence). V dropped 1 base and J dropped 5 bases, with 17 bases sitting between them. CDR3 residues: CASSIGVPTVRNEKLFF. The DNA for the CDR3 is TGTGCCAGTAGTATAGGAGTCCCGACAGTTAGAAATGAAAAACTGTTTTTT.

This chain connects TRBV30 to TRBJ1-1; no clear D gene. V was cut by 4 bases and J by 5 bases, with 14 bases left in between. The CDR3 loop spans 13 amino acids. The V gene's germline CDR1 is GTSNPN and CDR2 SVGIG (reference sequence). The CDR3 reads CAWTSFPGTEAFF. The CDR3 DNA follows: TGTGCCTGGACCTCGTTTCCAGGTACTGAAGCTTTCTTT. Full variable domain (rest looked up from reference TRBV30 and TRBJ1-1): SQTIHQWPATLVQPVGSPLSLECTVEGTSNPNLYWYRQAAGRGLQLLFYSVGIGQISSEVPQNLSASRPQDRQFILSSKKLLLSDSGFYLCAWTSFPGTEAFFGQGTRLTVV.

This chain connects TRBV9 to TRBJ1-5; D remains unclear. The V end lost 3 bases, the J end lost 2 bases, and 21 bases lay between the germline ends. The CDR3 covers 18 residues. Germline CDR1 reads SGDLS; CDR2 reads YYNGEE. The CDR3 loop is CASSGRLGWWDRNQPQHF. The CDR3 nucleotides read TGTGCCAGCAGCGGCAGATTAGGGTGGTGGGATCGCAATCAGCCCCAGCATTTT.

The chain uses TRBV6-5 and TRBJ1-1, with TRBD1 matching 12 bases. J gave up 4 bases and V 5 bases, and 5 bases lay outside the gene matches. The CDR3 consists of 15 residues. From germline, CDR1 is MNHEY and CDR2 SVGAGI. CDR3 in amino acids: CASSPGTGGFTEAFF. CDR3 DNA sequence: TGTGCCAGCAGTCCCGGGACAGGGGGCTTCACTGAAGCTTTCTTT.

In this sample, this clone turned up once. The rearrangement joins TRBV24-1 to TRBJ2-5; D possibly uses TRBD1 or TRBD2 (5 bases each). Germline lookup yields CDR1 KGHDR and CDR2 SFDVKD. The germline V and J ends were trimmed by 3 bases and 5 bases, with 9 bases remaining between them. There are 13 residues in the CDR3. The CDR3 spells CATSDTGRETQYF. The DNA for the CDR3 is TGTGCCACCAGTGATACGGGGCGGGAGACCCAGTACTTC.

The rearrangement links TRBV11-2 to TRBJ2-7; D is possibly TRBD1 or TRBD2 (6 bases each). V dropped 3 bases and J dropped 6 bases, with 15 bases sitting between them. The CDR3 has 14 residues. Germline loops: CDR1 SGHAT, CDR2 FQNNGV. The CDR3 nucleotides are TGTGCCAGCAGCTTGGGAGGACAGCCGGGCGAGCAGTACTTC. This encodes CASSLGGQPGEQYF.

The gene calls are TRBV28 and TRBJ1-5; D is ambiguous. The CDR3 loop spans 13 amino acids. Germline V gene lookup returns CDR1 MDHEN and CDR2 SYDVKM. V was shortened by 7 bases and J by 3 bases, with 10 bases between the two germline ends. In DNA, the CDR3 is TGTGCCAGCATCGACACGTACAATCAGCCCCAGCATTTT. Protein sequence: CASIDTYNQPQHF. The whole variable domain, remainder taken from reference TRBV28 and TRBJ1-5, is DVKVTQSSRYLVKRTGEKVFLECVQDMDHENMFWYRQDPGLGLRLIYFSYDVKMKEKGDIPEGYSVSREKKERFSLILESASTNQTSMYLCASIDTYNQPQHFGDGTRLSIL.